Presented here are 8 T cell receptor beta chains from one specimen sequenced in a study of T cells in localized non-small cell lung cancer. Data came from immunoSEQ multiplex PCR; TCRdb stores just in-frame clones and leaves some out. Among 950 to 1,500 clones, 27% were seen once, and the ten largest hold 30% to 40%. Sequencing was performed on normal lung tissue next to the tumor, taken before any cancer treatment. The receptors originated from a male donor aged 60 or over with stage II squamous cell lung carcinoma.

Ten or more counts support this clone. It is likely a read error: a sequence one base away is far more abundant. V is TRBV10-2 and J is TRBJ2-5; 7 bases match TRBD2. The CDR3 contains 14 residues. Germline lookup yields CDR1 WSHSY and CDR2 SAAADI. CDR3 sequence reads: CAISESRTRETQYF. CDR3 bases: TGCGCCATCAGTGAGTCAAGGACTAGGGAGACCCAGTACTTC.

The chain uses TRBV28 and TRBJ2-5; TRBD1 aligns across 9 bases. The CDR3 totals 15 residues. The germline V gene encodes CDR1 MDHEN and CDR2 SYDVKM. The V gene end was trimmed by 8 bases and the J gene end by 2 bases; junction bases not matched to a gene: 9. In DNA, the CDR3 is TGTGCCAGCTCCGACCCCGGGACAGGGCAAGAGACCCAGTACTTC. Translated: CASSDPGTGQETQYF.

This clone ranks as large. The V and J genes are TRBV11-3 and TRBJ1-1, with 8 positions matching TRBD1. Germline-derived CDR1 and CDR2 are SGHNT and YENEEA. V trimming: 3 bases; J trimming: 6 bases; junction bases outside the gene matches: 6. The length of the CDR3 is 14 residues. The CDR3 loop is CASSLATGGSEAFF. The CDR3 DNA reads as TGTGCCAGCAGCTTGGCCACAGGGGGTTCTGAAGCTTTCTTT. Full variable domain (missing parts from reference TRBV11-3 and TRBJ1-1): EAGVVQSPRYKIIEKKQPVAFWCNPISGHNTLYWYLQNLGQGPELLIRYENEEAVDDSQLPKDRFSAERLKGVDSTLKIQPAELGDSAVYLCASSLATGGSEAFFGQGTRLTVV.

The J gene is TRBJ1-2, the V gene TRBV19, with 10 bases matching TRBD1. The CDR3 totals 14 residues. J gave up 8 bases and V 3 bases, and 6 bases lay outside the gene matches. Germline CDR1 is LNHDA and CDR2 is SQIVND (reference sequence). CDR3 loop: CASSMSGTGAGYTF. CDR3 coding DNA: TGTGCCAGTAGTATGTCTGGGACAGGGGCCGGCTACACCTTC. The full variable domain, completed using reference TRBV19 and TRBJ1-2, is DGGITQSPKYLFRKEGQNVTLSCEQNLNHDAMYWYRQDPGQGLRLIYYSQIVNDFQKGDIAEGYSVSREKKESFPLTVTSAQKNPTAFYLCASSMSGTGAGYTFGSGTRLTVV.

This clone came up a few times. This sequence joins TRBV19 and TRBJ2-7; TRBD1 matches 8 bases. The length of the CDR3 is 14 residues. Trimming at V came to 10 bases and at J to 6 bases, leaving 14 bases not matched to a gene. From germline, CDR1 is LNHDA and CDR2 SQIVND (reference sequence). The CDR3 reads CATSRRTGKCEQYF. The CDR3 DNA sequence: TGTGCCACTTCTCGTCGGACAGGGAAGTGCGAGCAGTACTTC.

This clone was found a few times. The chain is built from TRBV29-1 and TRBJ1-3; 7 positions agree with TRBD1. This CDR3 contains 14 residues. V shed 6 bases, J shed 0 bases, and the junction held 5 bases outside the gene matches. Germline CDR1 is SQVTM and CDR2 is ANQGSEA. The CDR3 bases are TGCAGCGTCATACAGGGGACCTCTGGAAACACCATATATTTT. Protein product: CSVIQGTSGNTIYF. Using reference TRBV29-1 and TRBJ1-3 for the parts outside the CDR3, the full variable domain is SAVISQKPSRDICQRGTSLTIQCQVDSQVTMMFWYRQQPGQSLTLIATANQGSEATYESGFVIDKFPISRPNLTFSTLTVSNMSPEDSSIYLCSVIQGTSGNTIYFGEGSWLTVV.

This clone has more than one count but fewer than ten. This rearrangement joins TRBV11-3 to TRBJ1-6, with D possibly TRBD1 on 5 matching bases. Deletions cut 4 bases from V and 7 bases from J, with 23 bases between. CDR1 is SGHNT, CDR2 YENEEA, per germline. The CDR3 covers 18 residues. The CDR3 sequence: CASSSRRTYGGPNSPLHF. The CDR3 DNA reads TGTGCCAGCAGCTCCCGGAGGACCTATGGGGGACCAAATTCACCCCTCCACTTT.

V and J are TRBV15 and TRBJ1-4; unclear D gene. Germline V CDR1 and CDR2: LNHNV, YYDKDF (reference sequence). The CDR3 covers 14 residues. Trimming took 1 base from V and 0 from J, leaving 3 bases between them. The CDR3 spells CATSRGTTNEKLFF. DNA of the CDR3: TGTGCCACCAGCAGAGGGACAACTAATGAAAAACTGTTTTTT.